Listed here are 26 T cell receptor beta chains from one sample, sequenced in a study of T cells after yellow fever vaccination. TCRdb used MiXCR to reprocess the 5' RACE reads, holding one entry per CDR3 protein. The sample records some 340,000 distinct CDR3 sequences, roughly a tenth being singletons. This material consisted of CD4+ T cells sorted from PBMCs, taken 45 days after the yellow fever booster vaccination. The receptors were sampled from a man younger than 35 who received the YFV17D yellow fever vaccine.

The table lists this clonotype with many counts. This chain links TRBV15 with TRBJ2-2; 8 bases align to TRBD1. Germline V gives CDR1 LNHNV, CDR2 YYDKDF (reference sequence). V lost 5 bases to trimming and J lost 4 bases; unmatched junction nucleotides: 12. The CDR3 is 17 residues long. The CDR3 DNA reads as TGTGCCACCAGCGCAGGGGGCGGTTTGACGGGCACCGGGGAGCTGTTTTTT. It encodes CATSAGGGLTGTGELFF.

This clonotype was recorded a few times. V is TRBV6-1 and J is TRBJ2-7, with 7 bases matching TRBD2. The germline CDR1 and CDR2 sequences are MNHNS and SASEGT. V dropped 5 bases and J dropped 3; count of bases not matched to a gene: 7. This CDR3 contains 14 residues. The CDR3 DNA is TGTGCCAGCAGTCCTATTGGGGGGGTCTACGAGCAGTACTTC. Translating gives CASSPIGGVYEQYF.

This clonotype was detected only a few times. This chain connects TRBV7-9 to TRBJ2-3; D might be TRBD2 (6 bases). CDR1 and CDR2 (germline): SEHNR, FQNEAQ (reference sequence). V dropped 5 bases and J dropped 6 bases, with 15 bases sitting between them. This CDR3 spans 14 amino acids. The CDR3 coding sequence is TGTGCCAGCAGCCGCGGGGCCTGGTCGGATACGCAGTATTTT. This codes for CASSRGAWSDTQYF.

The J gene is TRBJ1-2, the V gene TRBV5-6; D is ambiguous. The germline V gene encodes CDR1 SGHDT and CDR2 YYEEEE. This CDR3 contains 11 residues. V was shortened by 0 bases and J by 8 bases, with 5 bases between the two germline ends. The CDR3 spells CASSLAEGYTF. DNA for the CDR3: TGTGCCAGCAGCTTGGCGGAGGGCTACACCTTC.

This clonotype was counted ten times or more. This chain joins TRBV5-1 and TRBJ2-5, with unresolved D. Germline CDR1 is SGHRS and CDR2 is YFSETQ. Trimming shortened V by 1 base and J by 5 bases, and 12 bases separated the two germline ends. The length of the CDR3 is 14 residues. CDR3 DNA sequence: TGCGCCAGCAGCTTGTTACCAGGCGGCGAGACCCAGTACTTC. Protein sequence: CASSLLPGGETQYF.

This clonotype has a handful of counts. This chain joins TRBV6-2 or TRBV6-3 and TRBJ2-1; 8 bases line up with TRBD1. CDR3 size: 16 residues. Germline lookup yields CDR1 MNHEY and CDR2 SVGEGT. The junction had 2 bases not matched to a gene; V was cut back by 0 bases and J by 1 base. Written as DNA, the CDR3 is TGTGCCAGCAGTTACTCGGGACAGGTTTCCTACAATGAGCAGTTCTTC. It specifies CASSYSGQVSYNEQFF.

This clonotype was seen many times. The V gene is TRBV29-1, the J gene TRBJ1-3, with 8 bases lining up with TRBD1. This CDR3 spans 16 amino acids. Germline V gene sequence: CDR1 SQVTM, CDR2 ANQGSEA. V was pared by 4 bases and J by 2 bases, with 10 bases of the junction left unmatched. Written as DNA, the CDR3 is TGCAGCGTTGCCAGCAGGGGGCTTGGCGCTGGAAACACCATATATTTT. Protein sequence: CSVASRGLGAGNTIYF.

The rearrangement uses TRBV20-1 and TRBJ1-5; 7 bases line up with TRBD1. The CDR3 has 13 amino acids. Germline V gene data show CDR1 as DFQATT and CDR2 as SNEGSKA (reference sequence). CDR3 protein: CREPGQNNQPQHF. In nucleotides, the CDR3 is TGCAGGGAACCGGGACAGAACAATCAGCCCCAGCATTTT.

The rearrangement links TRBV4-3 to TRBJ2-1, with D unclear. The CDR3 extends over 15 amino acids. Germline values: CDR1 LGHNA, CDR2 YSLEER. Deletions cut 4 bases from V and 0 bases from J, with 10 bases between. CDR3 sequence (DNA): TGCGCCAGCAGCCGCGTTTTCCTCTCCTACAATGAGCAGTTCTTC. Its protein is CASSRVFLSYNEQFF.

Here the CDR3 reads CASSTHFYNEQFF. In DNA form, the CDR3 reads TGTGCCAGCAGTACCCATTTTTACAATGAGCAGTTCTTC. V and J are TRBV2 and TRBJ2-1; D not resolved. Germline CDR1 SNHLY, CDR2 FYNNEI. V lost 5 bases and J 4 bases, leaving 9 bases between the germline ends. The CDR3 contains 13 residues.

This clonotype showed up many times. This chain joins TRBV7-3 and TRBJ2-7, with a possible D match to TRBD1 (5 bases). CDR3 length equals 14 residues. V dropped 2 bases and J dropped 3 bases, with 11 bases sitting between them. The germline gives CDR1 SGHTA, CDR2 FQGTGA. CDR3 amino acids: CASSLHPGRYEQYV. CDR3 in DNA: TGTGCCAGCAGCTTACACCCAGGGCGCTACGAGCAGTACGTC.

Ten or more counts support this clonotype. The chain recombines TRBV12-3 or TRBV12-4 with TRBJ1-6; the D gene is possibly TRBD1 (5 bases). Trimming stripped 5 bases from V and 1 base from J, with 9 bases between. The CDR3 is made up of 15 amino acids. CDR3 region: CASSPQGSYNSPLHF. DNA of the CDR3: TGTGCCAGCAGTCCCCAGGGATCCTATAATTCACCCCTCCACTTT.

The sample holds a few counts of this clonotype. This rearrangement joins TRBV2 to TRBJ2-3; D uncertain. CDR1 SNHLY and CDR2 FYNNEI come from the germline V gene. CDR3 length: 12 amino acids. The ends were cut back, 8 bases at V and 6 bases at J, with 12 bases in the middle. CDR3 nucleotide sequence: TGTGCCAGCCGGCCTGAGACCGATACGCAGTATTTT. Translated: CASRPETDTQYF. The full variable domain, rest sourced from reference TRBV2 and TRBJ2-3, is EPEVTQTPSHQVTQMGQEVILRCVPISNHLYFYWYRQILGQKVEFLVSFYNNEISEKSEIFDDQFSVERPDGSNFTLKIRSTKLEDSAMYFCASRPETDTQYFGPGTRLTVL.

This clonotype was counted at least ten times. The gene calls are TRBV7-9 and TRBJ1-2; possibly TRBD1 for D (5 bases). The V end was cut by 6 bases, the J end by 8 bases, with 16 bases between. This CDR3 has 13 amino acids. The germline gives CDR1 SEHNR, CDR2 FQNEAQ (reference sequence). The CDR3 region is CASRPEGEVGYTF. Written as DNA, the CDR3 is TGTGCCAGCAGGCCCGAAGGGGAGGTCGGCTACACCTTC.

The rearrangement joins TRBV20-1 to TRBJ2-7, with 9 bases fitting TRBD1. V lost 5 bases and J lost 3; bases outside the gene matches: 8. The CDR3 is 14 amino acids. Germline V gives CDR1 DFQATT, CDR2 SNEGSKA (reference sequence). CDR3 DNA sequence: TGCAGTGCTGCCACACCGGGACAGGGCTACGAGCAGTACTTC. Translation: CSAATPGQGYEQYF.

This sequence joins TRBV7-9 and TRBJ2-2, with 7 bases identical to TRBD1. Germline trimming cut 3 bases from V and 4 bases from J; bases unmatched to any gene: 8. The CDR3 extends over 16 amino acids. Germline values: CDR1 SEHNR, CDR2 FQNEAQ (reference sequence). Here the CDR3 DNA reads TGTGCCAGCAGCTTTCTCCCGACAGGGAGCACCGGGGAGCTGTTTTTT. Translation: CASSFLPTGSTGELFF.

This clonotype came up a few times. Mismatch with germline at one junction end may stem from a read error. J is TRBJ1-6 and V is TRBV6-2 or TRBV6-3; D gene uncertain. The V gene's germline CDR1 is MNHEY and CDR2 SVGEGT. This CDR3 has 14 residues. Written as DNA, the CDR3 is TGTGCCAGCACACGACGGTCCTTTAATTCACCCCTCCACTTT. It is translated as CASTRRSFNSPLHF.

This chain links TRBV15 with TRBJ1-2; D is unresolved. Trimming cost V 0 bases and J 6 bases, with 8 bases left between them. Per the germline V gene, CDR1 is LNHNV and CDR2 is YYDKDF (reference sequence). The CDR3 runs 13 residues. This chain's CDR3 is CATSRDPGDGYTF. The CDR3 region has the DNA TGTGCCACCAGCAGAGATCCCGGGGATGGCTACACCTTC. The entire variable domain, with the rest obtained from reference TRBV15 and TRBJ1-2, is as follows: DAMVIQNPRYQVTQFGKPVTLSCSQTLNHNVMYWYQQKSSQAPKLLFHYYDKDFNNEADTPDNFQSRRPNTSFCFLDIRSPGLGDTAMYLCATSRDPGDGYTFGSGTRLTVV.

This clonotype was seen only a few times. J is TRBJ2-7 and V is TRBV28; perhaps TRBD2 as D (6 bases). The ends were cut back, 5 bases at V and 2 bases at J, with 16 bases in the middle. The germline CDR1 and CDR2 sequences are MDHEN and SYDVKM. This CDR3 contains 15 residues. The DNA for the CDR3 is TGTGCCAGCAGTGACGGGGGAAGGGGTACCTACGAGCAGTACTTC. Translating gives CASSDGGRGTYEQYF.

This clonotype was observed a handful of times. CDR3 nucleotides: TGTGCCACCGGGCACAGGTTGGAGACCCAGTACTTC. It encodes CATGHRLETQYF. The genes are TRBV19 and TRBJ2-5, with D tentatively TRBD1 (5 bases). The CDR3 covers 12 residues. Germline lookup yields CDR1 LNHDA and CDR2 SQIVND (reference sequence). Trimming took 10 bases from V and 5 from J, leaving 14 bases between them.

This clonotype was counted between two and nine times. The chain recombines TRBV28 with TRBJ1-5, with 7 bases fitting TRBD1. This CDR3 comprises 14 residues. With 6 bases clipped from V and 5 bases from J, the junction kept 7 bases outside the gene matches. Germline CDR1 reads MDHEN; CDR2 reads SYDVKM. CDR3 in amino acids: CASSEGGAYQPQHF. In nucleotides, the CDR3 is TGTGCCAGCAGCGAAGGGGGCGCGTATCAGCCCCAGCATTTT.

This clonotype appeared a few times. The chain uses TRBV28 and TRBJ2-3; D is uncertain. Trimming cost V 1 base and J 5 bases, with 10 bases left between them. From germline, CDR1 is MDHEN and CDR2 SYDVKM. CDR3 size: 14 residues. The CDR3 bases are TGTGCCAGCAGTTTATCGCTAGTAGAAGATACGCAGTATTTT. This codes for CASSLSLVEDTQYF.

In DNA, the CDR3 is TGCAGCGTTGTAGATTTCGGGACGGGAAAAGAGACCCAGTACTTC. It is translated as CSVVDFGTGKETQYF. V usage is TRBV29-1 and J usage is TRBJ2-5, with D perhaps TRBD1 or TRBD2 (5 bases each). CDR3 size: 15 residues. CDR1 SQVTM and CDR2 ANQGSEA come from the germline V gene. V lost 4 bases to trimming and J lost 3 bases, with 18 bases between them.

The chain carries TRBV12-3 or TRBV12-4 and TRBJ2-5, with D perhaps TRBD1 (5 bases). V was pared by 3 bases and J by 4 bases, with 9 bases between. The CDR3 contains 13 residues. DNA for the CDR3: TGTGCCAGCAGTTTTTATGGGGCAGAGACCCAGTACTTC. Its translation is CASSFYGAETQYF.

CDR3 in amino acids: CASREASLTYEQYV. The CDR3 DNA reads as TGTGCCAGCAGAGAGGCCAGCCTAACCTACGAGCAGTACGTC. The chain employs TRBV2 and TRBJ2-7; D is uncertain. Trimming took off 6 bases at V and 2 bases at J, with 14 bases between the two ends. CDR1 and CDR2 (germline): SNHLY, FYNNEI. This CDR3 is 14 amino acids long.

This chain uses TRBV10-3 with TRBJ1-5; D not resolved. Germline V gives CDR1 ENHRY, CDR2 SYGVKD. The ends were cut back, 1 base at V and 6 bases at J, with 10 bases in the middle. The CDR3 length is 14 residues. CDR3 protein: CAISELAGGQPQHF. The DNA of the CDR3 is TGTGCCATCAGTGAGTTGGCAGGAGGTCAGCCCCAGCATTTT.